The 24 T cell receptor beta chains presented below share a single source sample, sequenced in a study of CD8 T cells in Susac syndrome. A quantity of about 0.5 to 1 ug RNA underwent reverse transcription using random hexamers. TCRdb called the immunoSEQ multiplex PCR reads again in MiXCR, with one record for every CDR3 protein. The repertoire holds about 190,000 distinct CDR3 sequences, with 90% to 96% as singletons. Sequencing input: CD4+ T cells from PBMCs. Receptor source: a human donor with Susac syndrome.

The table lists this clonotype with a few counts. The chain couples TRBV20-1 to TRBJ2-7, with D possibly matching TRBD2 (6 bases). Germline CDR1 reads DFQATT; CDR2 reads SNEGSKA (reference sequence). The V end lost 4 bases, the J end lost 1 base, and 8 bases lay between the germline ends. The CDR3 consists of 12 residues. The CDR3 loop is CSATGTSYEQYF. CDR3 DNA: TGCAGTGCTACCGGGACTTCCTACGAGCAGTACTTC.

The gene calls are TRBV12-3 or TRBV12-4 and TRBJ1-1; D not resolved. The CDR3 has 13 residues. Trimming shortened V by 4 bases and J by 0 bases, and 6 bases separated the two germline ends. The CDR3 loop reads CASSSKMNTEAFF. The CDR3 bases are TGTGCCAGCAGTTCTAAGATGAACACTGAAGCTTTCTTT.

J is TRBJ1-6 and V is TRBV7-9; a possible D gene is TRBD1 (6 bases). V was trimmed by 4 bases and J by 7 bases, leaving 14 bases between them. The length of the CDR3 is 15 residues. Germline assignment: CDR1 SEHNR and CDR2 FQNEAQ (reference sequence). CDR3 bases: TGTGCCAGCAGCTCAGGGGTCCTGGGAAATTCACCCCTCCACTTT. Encoded protein: CASSSGVLGNSPLHF.

J is TRBJ1-2 and V is TRBV2, with D tentatively TRBD1 (6 bases). This CDR3 is built from 13 residues. The germline CDR1 and CDR2 sequences are SNHLY and FYNNEI. Trimming removed 6 bases at V and 6 bases at J, with 14 bases between. CDR3 residues: CASRIRGPDGYTF. DNA of the CDR3: TGTGCCAGCAGGATCAGGGGACCAGATGGCTACACCTTC.

The chain carries TRBV29-1 and TRBJ1-1, with D perhaps matching TRBD1 (5 bases). Trimming took 7 bases from V and 6 from J, leaving 21 bases between them. CDR3 length equals 14 residues. In germline, CDR1 is SQVTM, CDR2 ANQGSEA. The CDR3, as DNA: TGCAGCGCCGGGATCGGGCTGGGGGTAGCTGAAGCTTTCTTT. It yields the protein CSAGIGLGVAEAFF. Full variable domain (remainder filled in from reference TRBV29-1 and TRBJ1-1): SAVISQKPSRDICQRGTSLTIQCQVDSQVTMMFWYRQQPGQSLTLIATANQGSEATYESGFVIDKFPISRPNLTFSTLTVSNMSPEDSSIYLCSAGIGLGVAEAFFGQGTRLTVV.

This chain links TRBV20-1 with TRBJ2-6; either TRBD1 or TRBD2 may supply D (5 bases each). Trimming left V 3 bases short and J 0 bases short, with 18 bases between. This CDR3 is built from 18 residues. CDR1 is DFQATT and CDR2 is SNEGSKA in the germline V gene (reference sequence). The chain's CDR3 is CSASSSGQGHSGANVLTF. The CDR3 region has the DNA TGCAGTGCTAGTTCGTCGGGGCAGGGCCACTCTGGGGCCAACGTCCTGACTTTC.

This clonotype was observed once. V and J are TRBV6-6 and TRBJ1-1; D is perhaps TRBD1 (5 bases). V lost 6 bases and J lost 5, with 10 bases in between. In germline, CDR1 is MNHNY, CDR2 SVGAGI (reference sequence). The length of the CDR3 is 12 residues. CDR3 nucleotide sequence: TGTGCCAGCAGCAGGGTAATAACTGAAGCTTTCTTT. It translates to CASSRVITEAFF.

The CDR3 region is CATKTTATNSPLHF. CDR3 nucleotide sequence: TGTGCCACCAAGACGACAGCTACCAATTCACCCCTCCACTTT. J is TRBJ1-6 and V is TRBV5-6, with D tentatively TRBD1 (5 bases). CDR3 length: 14 residues. The ends were cut back, 9 bases at V and 7 bases at J, with 17 bases in the middle. Germline V gene data show CDR1 as SGHDT and CDR2 as YYEEEE. Based on the CDR3 plus reference TRBV5-6 and TRBJ1-6, the full variable domain is DAGVTQSPTHLIKTRGQQVTLRCSPKSGHDTVSWYQQALGQGPQFIFQYYEEEERQRGNFPDRFSGHQFPNYSSELNVNALLLGDSALYLCATKTTATNSPLHFGNGTRLTVT.

The V and J genes are TRBV27 and TRBJ1-3; D might be TRBD1 (5 bases). V lost 2 bases and J lost 4, with 15 bases in between. The CDR3 is 16 residues long. CDR1 is MNHEY and CDR2 is SMNVEV in the germline V gene (reference sequence). CDR3 nucleotide sequence: TGTGCCAGCAGTTTAAGACAGCCCGGGAGCGGAAACACCATATATTTT. This gives the protein CASSLRQPGSGNTIYF.

The chain uses TRBV20-1 and TRBJ2-2, with D possibly matching TRBD1 (7 bases). CDR3 length: 15 residues. Trimming took off 0 bases at V and 6 bases at J, with 14 bases between the two ends. Looked up from germline, CDR1 is DFQATT and CDR2 is SNEGSKA (reference sequence). CDR3 protein: CSARDFQGGPGELFF. The CDR3 region has the DNA TGCAGTGCTAGAGATTTCCAGGGGGGCCCCGGGGAGCTGTTTTTT.

This rearrangement joins TRBV19 to TRBJ2-7; 8 positions agree with TRBD1. The CDR3 loop spans 14 amino acids. Germline V gene sequence: CDR1 LNHDA, CDR2 SQIVND (reference sequence). The J segment lost 6 bases and the V segment lost 4 bases, leaving 8 bases of the junction unmatched. Here the CDR3 DNA reads TGTGCCAGTAGTACGGACAGGGCCAGTTCCGAGCAGTACTTC. Translation gives CASSTDRASSEQYF.

The chain joins TRBV19 to TRBJ1-1; 8 nucleotides line up with TRBD1. Germline lookup yields CDR1 LNHDA and CDR2 SQIVND (reference sequence). V was clipped by 5 bases and J by 4 bases; unmatched bases: 9. The CDR3 has 15 amino acids. CDR3 DNA sequence: TGTGCCAGTAGTCATCCAGGGGGCGAGTCCACTGAAGCTTTCTTT. This codes for CASSHPGGESTEAFF.

The rearrangement uses TRBV19 and TRBJ1-1; D gene ambiguous. Between the trimmed V and J ends, which lost 0 bases and 1 base, there was a span of 9 bases. CDR1 and CDR2 (germline): LNHDA, SQIVND (reference sequence). CDR3 length: 15 amino acids. CDR3: CASSIDSGANTEAFF. CDR3 bases: TGTGCCAGTAGTATAGATTCGGGAGCGAACACTGAAGCTTTCTTT.

V and J are TRBV18 and TRBJ1-4; no reliable D call. Trimming left V 3 bases short and J 7 bases short, with 9 bases between. CDR1 is KGHSH, CDR2 LQKENI, per germline. CDR3 length: 13 residues. The CDR3 protein is CASSPREGEKLFF. CDR3 nucleotide sequence: TGTGCCAGCTCACCTAGGGAAGGTGAAAAACTGTTTTTT.

The chain employs TRBV11-2 and TRBJ1-6; D not certain. The germline V gene has CDR1 SGHAT and CDR2 FQNNGV. The CDR3 runs to 14 residues. V gave up 2 bases and J gave up 6 bases, with 8 bases separating them. The CDR3, as DNA: TGTGCCAGCAGCTTATCGCAGGTTAATTCACCCCTCCACTTT. Its translation is CASSLSQVNSPLHF.

This chain joins TRBV2 and TRBJ2-7; unclear D gene. This CDR3 has 15 residues. From germline, CDR1 is SNHLY and CDR2 FYNNEI. Trimming took 6 bases from V and 0 from J, leaving 15 bases between them. CDR3 DNA sequence: TGTGCCAGCAGGGATGTGGGGTTAAGCTCCTACGAGCAGTACTTC. Protein product: CASRDVGLSSYEQYF.

The chain carries TRBV6-2 or TRBV6-3 and TRBJ2-7; no firm D call. V lost 6 bases and J 10 bases, leaving 19 bases between the germline ends. The CDR3 length is 13 residues. Germline V gene sequence: CDR1 MNHEY, CDR2 SVGEGT. CDR3 sequence: CASRRGPYLSQYF. The DNA of the CDR3 is TGTGCCAGCAGGCGCGGCCCGTACCTTTCACAGTACTTC.

In this sample, this clonotype turned up a few times. This chain connects TRBV12-5 to TRBJ1-1; D is unresolved. Germline V CDR1 and CDR2: LGHNT, FRNRAP. Trimming removed 9 bases from V and 1 base from J, with 12 bases in between. This CDR3 has 13 amino acids. CDR3 nucleotides: TGTGCTAGCTCCCCGGACGGGAACACTGAAGCTTTCTTT. This sequence encodes CASSPDGNTEAFF.

This chain joins TRBV7-2 and TRBJ2-5, with D uncertain. The CDR3 totals 15 residues. Trimming pared 5 bases from V and 1 base from J, leaving 14 bases between. The germline CDR1 and CDR2 sequences are SGHTA and FQGNSA. Written as DNA, the CDR3 is TGTGCCAGCAGCCAGGACGGTCGGCCCCAAGAGACCCAGTACTTC. Translating gives CASSQDGRPQETQYF. Using reference TRBV7-2 and TRBJ2-5 for the parts outside the CDR3, the full variable domain is GAGVSQSPSNKVTEKGKDVELRCDPISGHTALYWYRQSLGQGLEFLIYFQGNSAPDKSGLPSDRFSAERTGGSVSTLTIQRTQQEDSAVYLCASSQDGRPQETQYFGPGTRLLVL.

The chain employs TRBV29-1 and TRBJ1-1; weak D call: TRBD1 (6 bases). CDR1 is SQVTM and CDR2 is ANQGSEA in the germline V gene. The germline V and J ends were trimmed by 4 bases and 4 bases, with 13 bases remaining between them. This CDR3 region has 13 residues. The DNA for the CDR3 is TGCAGCGTTGCAATCACAGGGTTCACTGAAGCTTTCTTT. Amino acid sequence: CSVAITGFTEAFF.

The V call is TRBV4-1, the J call TRBJ2-6; no clear D. Germline V CDR1 and CDR2: MGHRA, YSYEKL. Between the trimmed V and J ends, which lost 0 bases and 0 bases, there was a span of 9 bases. CDR3 length: 17 residues. CDR3 protein: CASSQEIPNSGANVLTF. Written as DNA, the CDR3 is TGCGCCAGCAGCCAAGAGATCCCCAACTCTGGGGCCAACGTCCTGACTTTC.

J is TRBJ2-5 and V is TRBV12-3 or TRBV12-4; TRBD1 might be the D (6 bases). This CDR3 contains 13 residues. V lost 5 bases and J 1 base, leaving 8 bases between the germline ends. CDR3 protein: CASSQGIQETQYF. The CDR3 nucleotides are TGTGCCAGCAGTCAGGGGATCCAAGAGACCCAGTACTTC.

This clonotype turned up a few times. J is TRBJ2-7 and V is TRBV27; TRBD2 is a possible D gene (6 bases). CDR1 MNHEY and CDR2 SMNVEV come from the germline V gene (reference sequence). The V end was cut by 3 bases, the J end by 2 bases, with 11 bases between. This CDR3 is built from 14 residues. CDR3 coding DNA: TGTGCCAGCAGTTTGGAGGGCGGCCCCTACGAGCAGTACTTC. Translating it yields CASSLEGGPYEQYF.

J is TRBJ2-2 and V is TRBV6-2 or TRBV6-3; 11 bases are shared with TRBD2. Trimming cost V 2 bases and J 3 bases; bases outside gene matches: 5. Looked up from germline, CDR1 is MNHEY and CDR2 is SVGEGT. The CDR3 length is 17 residues. The CDR3 region is CASSYIAGGPDTGELFF. Written as DNA, the CDR3 is TGTGCCAGCAGTTACATAGCGGGGGGGCCCGACACCGGGGAGCTGTTTTTT.